These T cell receptor beta chains were read from a single sample in a study of T cells in Graves' hyperthyroidism and ophthalmopathy. A single record per CDR3 protein comes from TCRdb applying MiXCR to the multiplex PCR reads. The table lists hundreds of thousands of distinct CDR3 sequences, around 16% of them singletons. Sequencing used blood. The receptors come from a woman in her thirties with Graves' hyperthyroidism. Both conserved end residues are part of each CDR3. A D gene is named only where the DNA matches it firmly. Size values are once, few and many counts, or a class for expanded clones, and some rows have none.

j_gene	d_gene	abundance	v_gene	CDR3nt	CDR3aa
TRBJ1-1	-	many	TRBV28	TGTGCCAGCAGTTTAGGGGGCGCGTCGAACACTGAAGCTTTCTTT	CASSLGGASNTEAFF
TRBJ2-5	TRBD1	-	TRBV5-8	TGTGCCAGCAGCCTTCCTGGTCAGGGGGCAGGGGAGACCCAGTACTTC	CASSLPGQGAGETQYF
TRBJ2-7	TRBD1	few	TRBV5-1	TGCGCCAGCAGCTTGAGTGGGACAGGGGGCCTCGAGCAGTACTTC	CASSLSGTGGLEQYF
TRBJ2-7	TRBD2	few	TRBV6-1	TGTGCCAGCAGCGACCGGGAGGAGAACTACGAGCAGTACTTC	CASSDREENYEQYF
TRBJ2-1	TRBD2	many	TRBV11-3	TGTGCCAGCAGCCCCCTAGAAGCGGGAGGGCCAGGGAATGAGCAGTTCTTC	CASSPLEAGGPGNEQFF
TRBJ2-3	-	many	TRBV5-1	TGCGCCAGCAGCTTGGCCGGGAGTAACGCAGATACGCAGTATTTT	CASSLAGSNADTQYF
TRBJ2-7	-	few	TRBV28	TGTGCCAGCACCCCAAGGTTCGCGTACGAGCAGTACTTC	CASTPRFAYEQYF
TRBJ2-2	TRBD2	few	TRBV29-1	TGCAGCGTCCAGACTAGCGGATCGAACACCGGGGAGCTGTTTTTT	CSVQTSGSNTGELFF
TRBJ1-2	TRBD1	many	TRBV30	TGTGCCTGGGACGATGCAGGGGGCGCGGGCTATGGCTACACCTTC	CAWDDAGGAGYGYTF
TRBJ1-1	-	many	TRBV2	TGTGCCAGCAGTGAAGTACAAGGGGCAACGAACACTGAAGCTTTCTTT	CASSEVQGATNTEAFF
TRBJ2-1	-	many	TRBV7-2	TGTGCCAGCAGCTTAGCTCTAGCCAATGAGCAGTTCTTC	CASSLALANEQFF
TRBJ1-2	TRBD1	many	TRBV7-8	TGTGCCAGCAGCTTGGGACAGAGCCATGGCTACACCTTC	CASSLGQSHGYTF
TRBJ1-6	TRBD1	-	TRBV28	TGTGCCAGTACTGGGGACAGGGCCCTCCCCCTCCACTTT	CASTGDRALPLHF
TRBJ2-7	-	many	TRBV3-1	TGTGCCAGCAGCCGGACTTTTACCTCCTACGAGCAGTACTTC	CASSRTFTSYEQYF
TRBJ2-7	-	many	TRBV12-3/TRBV12-4	TGTGCCAGCAGTATAAGGACACCTATGTACGAGCAGTACTTC	CASSIRTPMYEQYF
TRBJ1-1	-	many	TRBV12-3/TRBV12-4	TGTGCCAGCAGTTTTACGGGACCGAACACTGAAGCTTTCTTT	CASSFTGPNTEAFF
TRBJ2-2	-	-	TRBV12-3/TRBV12-4	TGTGCCAGCAGACTGTCCTTTTTGAACACCGGGGAGCTGTTTTTT	CASRLSFLNTGELFF
TRBJ1-5	-	-	TRBV24-1	TGTGCCACCCTTGAGTTAAACGGTGAAAATACAGAAGGTCAGCCCCAGCATTTT	CATLELNGENTEGQPQHF